This T cell receptor (beta chain) is drawn from a study of T cells expressing NK-cell markers. Whole-study context: The authors derived TCR beta repertoires from sorted CD3+CD56+NKG2C+, CD3+CD56+NKG2C- and CD3+CD56-NKG2C+ T cells. Seven HCMV-seropositive donors and one seronegative donor made up the eight sequenced donors. Study-wide results and limits: Each of roughly six donors carried dominant NKG2C+ clonotypes accounting for about 1.0-7.0% of CD8+ T cells.

For each CDR3 protein, TCRdb gives one entry from its re-call of the 5' RACE reads, without DNA. Reported are roughly 300,000 distinct CDR3 sequences; the ten largest clones contain roughly 4.2%. For this clonotype: Its antigen is undetermined.

This clonotype was obtained from a woman between 18 and 70 years old in good health. Sequencing was carried out using blood T cells: a sorted CD56 or NKG2C T cell subset, CD4+ or CD8+ T cells, or bulk PBMC T cells (not recorded which).

The CDR3 sequence is CSASSHLSGSRSDTQYF. The chain links TRBV20-1 to TRBJ2-3; TCRdb gives TRBD2 as the D gene, but with no DNA this cannot be confirmed. Looked up from germline, CDR1 is DFQATT and CDR2 is SNEGSKA (reference sequence). The CDR3 has 17 residues.